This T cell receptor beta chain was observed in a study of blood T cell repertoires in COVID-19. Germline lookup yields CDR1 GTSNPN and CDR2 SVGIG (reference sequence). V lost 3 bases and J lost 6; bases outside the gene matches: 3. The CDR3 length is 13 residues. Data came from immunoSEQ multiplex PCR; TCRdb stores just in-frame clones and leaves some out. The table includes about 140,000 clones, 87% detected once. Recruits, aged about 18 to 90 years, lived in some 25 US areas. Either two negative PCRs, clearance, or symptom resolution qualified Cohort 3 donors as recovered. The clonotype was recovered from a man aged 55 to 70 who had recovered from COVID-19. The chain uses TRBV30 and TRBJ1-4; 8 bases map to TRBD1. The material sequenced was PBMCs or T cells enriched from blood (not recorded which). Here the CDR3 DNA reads TGTGCCTGGAGGGACAGGGAGGATGAAAAACTGTTTTTT. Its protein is CAWRDREDEKLFF.